This T cell receptor beta chain was found in a study of blood T cell repertoires in COVID-19. Study details: Both acute and convalescent COVID-19 samples were obtained from the United States, Italy and Spain.

Germline values: CDR1 LNHNV, CDR2 YYDKDF (reference sequence). Trimming stripped 5 bases from V and 3 bases from J, with 13 bases between. The CDR3 extends over 14 amino acids. In Seattle, patients joined the study during active infection and were tracked longitudinally. In the authors' workflow: Amplification from reference gene primers served as the basis for estimated nucleated cell counts. The table came from immunoSEQ multiplex PCR; TCRdb's copy has only in-frame clones and leaves some out. That table gives V, J and clone size, and the DNA gave D and trimming. The sample holds 150,000 to 200,000 clones, roughly 90% seen once.

The J gene is TRBJ1-1, the V gene TRBV15; D unclear. This clonotype was sampled from a man between 18 and 35 years old with COVID-19, enrolled during active disease. Sequencing used peripheral blood. Here the CDR3 reads CATSVRGEDTEAFF. In DNA, the CDR3 is TGTGCCACCAGCGTCCGGGGAGAGGACACTGAAGCTTTCTTT. The whole variable domain, remainder taken from reference TRBV15 and TRBJ1-1, is DAMVIQNPRYQVTQFGKPVTLSCSQTLNHNVMYWYQQKSSQAPKLLFHYYDKDFNNEADTPDNFQSRRPNTSFCFLDIRSPGLGDTAMYLCATSVRGEDTEAFFGQGTRLTVV.